This TCR beta chain was recorded in a study of T cell responses to AZD1222 COVID-19 vaccine. General observations from the study: Regions 160-218 and 743-854 held dominance among vaccine-associated CD4 TCRs, which spanned spike.

CDR3 length equals 15 residues. Per the germline V gene, CDR1 is SNHLY and CDR2 is FYNNEI. Losses at the gene ends were 6 bases for V and 5 bases for J; bases not matched to a gene: 7. Produced via immunoSEQ multiplex PCR; TCRdb's table is partial and in-frame only. The sample contains about 140,000 clones, about 88% of which appear only once. This clone was seen a few times. Antigen: not known. The sequence came from an adult in good health. The chain couples TRBV2 to TRBJ2-7; TRBD2 aligns across 13 bases. Sequencing was performed on peripheral blood, taken on day 0 of AZD1222 vaccination. This CDR3 reads CASSTSGGASDEQYF. In DNA, the CDR3 is TGTGCCAGCAGCACTAGCGGGGGGGCCAGCGACGAGCAGTACTTC.